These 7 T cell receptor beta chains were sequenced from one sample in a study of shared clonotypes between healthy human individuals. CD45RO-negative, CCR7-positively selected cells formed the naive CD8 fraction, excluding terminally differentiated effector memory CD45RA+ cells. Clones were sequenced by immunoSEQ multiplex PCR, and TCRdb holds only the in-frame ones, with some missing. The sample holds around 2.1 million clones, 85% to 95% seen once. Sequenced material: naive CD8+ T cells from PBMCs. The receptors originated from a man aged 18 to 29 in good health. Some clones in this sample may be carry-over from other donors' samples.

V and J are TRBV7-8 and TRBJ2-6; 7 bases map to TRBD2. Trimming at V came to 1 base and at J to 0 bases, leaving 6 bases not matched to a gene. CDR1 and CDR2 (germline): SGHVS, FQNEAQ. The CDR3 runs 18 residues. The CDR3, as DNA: TGTGCCAGCAGCTTAGATACGGGACTAATCTCTGGGGCCAACGTCCTGACTTTC. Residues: CASSLDTGLISGANVLTF.

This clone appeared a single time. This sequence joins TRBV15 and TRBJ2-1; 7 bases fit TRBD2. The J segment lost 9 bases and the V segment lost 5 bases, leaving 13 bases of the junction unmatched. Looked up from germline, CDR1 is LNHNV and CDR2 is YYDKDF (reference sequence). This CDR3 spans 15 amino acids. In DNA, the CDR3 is TGTGCCACCAGCTCCCACCGCCGGGAGGTATCTGAGCAGTTCTTC. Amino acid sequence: CATSSHRREVSEQFF.

The CDR3 nucleotides are TGTGCCAGCAGCGGTGGGGCGGGAGCCGCTTGGGCCGAGCAGTACTTC. It encodes CASSGGAGAAWAEQYF. The V gene is TRBV7-9, the J gene TRBJ2-7; TRBD2 matches 7 bases. The CDR3 is 16 amino acids. The V segment lost 5 bases and the J segment 6 bases; nucleotides outside the gene matches: 16. The germline V gene has CDR1 SEHNR and CDR2 FQNEAQ (reference sequence). Filled out from reference TRBV7-9 and TRBJ2-7, the complete variable domain reads DTGVSQNPRHKITKRGQNVTFRCDPISEHNRLYWYRQTLGQGPEFLTYFQNEAQLEKSRLLSDRFSAERPKGSFSTLEIQRTEQGDSAMYLCASSGGAGAAWAEQYFGPGTRLTVT.

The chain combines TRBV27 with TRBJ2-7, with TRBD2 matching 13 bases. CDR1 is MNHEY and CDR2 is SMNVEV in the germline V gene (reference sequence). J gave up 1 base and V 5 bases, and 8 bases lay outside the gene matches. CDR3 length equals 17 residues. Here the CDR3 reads CASSPYGLAGVSYEQYF. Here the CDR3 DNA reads TGTGCCAGCAGTCCTTATGGACTAGCGGGAGTGTCCTACGAGCAGTACTTC.

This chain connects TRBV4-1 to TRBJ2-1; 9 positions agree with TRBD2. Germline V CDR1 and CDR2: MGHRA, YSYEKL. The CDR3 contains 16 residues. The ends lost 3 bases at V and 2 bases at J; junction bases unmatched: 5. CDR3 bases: TGCGCCAGCAGCCATAGCGGGAGCCGCCCCTACAATGAGCAGTTCTTC. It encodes CASSHSGSRPYNEQFF.

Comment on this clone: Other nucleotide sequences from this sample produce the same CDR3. The CDR3 reads CASSYRMNTEAFF. The DNA for the CDR3 is TGTGCCAGCAGTTACAGGATGAACACTGAAGCTTTCTTT. The chain joins TRBV6-5 to TRBJ1-1; D is undetermined. The V and J ends lost 2 bases and 0 bases respectively, with 4 bases between them. This CDR3 is 13 amino acids long. The germline V gene has CDR1 MNHEY and CDR2 SVGAGI.

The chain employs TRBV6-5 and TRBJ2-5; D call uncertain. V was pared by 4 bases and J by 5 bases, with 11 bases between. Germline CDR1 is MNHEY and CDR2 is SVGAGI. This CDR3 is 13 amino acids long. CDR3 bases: TGTGCCAGCAGTTTCGAGTCGTCGGAGACCCAGTACTTC. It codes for CASSFESSETQYF.